These 14 T cell receptor beta chains were sequenced from one sample in a study of control samples from healthy donors and cancer patients. Using immunoSEQ multiplex PCR, the repertoire was profiled, and TCRdb retains in-frame clones only, with some absent. The repertoire holds roughly 400,000 clones, with around nine tenths as singletons. Sequencing was done on a sample of PBMCs. Receptors originate from a man aged 35-49 years with head and neck cancer.

The chain carries TRBV9 and TRBJ2-7; 7 positions match TRBD1. The CDR3 is 14 amino acids. V was clipped by 3 bases and J by 6 bases; unmatched bases: 9. Germline lookup yields CDR1 SGDLS and CDR2 YYNGEE. The CDR3 region has the DNA TGTGCCAGCAGCGAGGGACAGACGGGCTCCGAGCAGTACTTC. Translated: CASSEGQTGSEQYF.

The chain carries TRBV19 and TRBJ1-3, with a possible D match to TRBD1 (5 bases). Trimming took 3 bases from V and 4 from J, leaving 16 bases between them. The germline V gene has CDR1 LNHDA and CDR2 SQIVND (reference sequence). The CDR3 loop spans 16 amino acids. CDR3 nucleotide sequence: TGTGCCAGTAGTATCGGTGGGACTCAGGGAGGAAACACCATATATTTT. Its protein is CASSIGGTQGGNTIYF.

As concerns this clone: An end of the junction does not agree with germline; a read error may underlie this. CDR3 loop: CASSQDEDAVF. CDR3 sequence (DNA): TGTGCCAGCAGCCAAGACGAGGACGCTGTATTT. The rearrangement uses TRBV4-2 and TRBJ2-3; D unclear. This CDR3 is 11 amino acids long. CDR1 is LGHNA, CDR2 YNFKEQ, per germline.

The CDR3 region is CASSPSRQKETQYF. CDR3 nucleotide sequence: TGTGCCAGCTCACCCAGCAGGCAGAAAGAGACCCAGTACTTC. This chain joins TRBV18 and TRBJ2-5, with D unresolved. The germline CDR1 and CDR2 sequences are KGHSH and LQKENI. V dropped 3 bases and J dropped 3 bases, with 11 bases sitting between them. The CDR3 loop spans 14 amino acids.

This clone appeared once. V gene TRBV9 combines with J gene TRBJ2-7; 9 positions agree with TRBD1. The CDR3 runs 14 residues. CDR1 is SGDLS and CDR2 is YYNGEE in the germline V gene. With 0 bases clipped from V and 3 bases from J, the junction kept 1 base outside the gene matches. DNA of the CDR3: TGTGCCAGCAGCGTAGGGGGACAGGGCTACGAGCAGTACTTC. Its translation: CASSVGGQGYEQYF.

The chain has TRBV28 and TRBJ1-1; D unresolved. The germline gives CDR1 MDHEN, CDR2 SYDVKM. CDR3 length: 15 amino acids. The ends were cut back, 1 base at V and 0 bases at J, with 9 bases in the middle. The CDR3 DNA is TGTGCCAGCAGTTTATCTGCGGGATTGAACACTGAAGCTTTCTTT. This sequence encodes CASSLSAGLNTEAFF.

The rearrangement links TRBV6-5 to TRBJ2-2, with 10 bases fitting TRBD2. V gave up 8 bases and J gave up 5 bases; unmatched junction bases: 8. CDR1 and CDR2 from the germline V gene are MNHEY and SVGAGI. The CDR3 has 15 residues. For the CDR3, the DNA is TGTGCCAGCTCCAGCGGGGGGGGTGGAACCGGGGAGCTGTTTTTT. It specifies CASSSGGGGTGELFF.

The chain recombines TRBV16 with TRBJ1-1, with TRBD1 as a possible D gene (5 bases). The CDR3 totals 15 residues. Germline V lookup: CDR1 KGHSY, CDR2 FQNENV. V was clipped by 0 bases and J by 4 bases, with 12 bases between them. The CDR3 loop is CASSQSAGPGTEAFF. CDR3 coding DNA: TGTGCCAGCAGCCAATCGGCAGGGCCGGGCACTGAAGCTTTCTTT.

The gene calls are TRBV7-9 and TRBJ2-7; 7 bases are shared with TRBD2. J was trimmed by 4 bases and V by 1 base; bases with no gene match: 10. The CDR3 is 16 residues long. CDR1 and CDR2 from the germline V gene are SEHNR and FQNEAQ (reference sequence). This CDR3 is CASSLDRDYRPYEQYF. The CDR3, as DNA: TGTGCCAGCAGCTTAGACCGGGACTACCGACCTTACGAGCAGTACTTC.

The chain couples TRBV5-1 to TRBJ2-3, with a weak D call TRBD2 (7 bases). Deletions cut 4 bases from V and 4 bases from J, with 16 bases between. The CDR3 length is 15 residues. The germline V gene encodes CDR1 SGHRS and CDR2 YFSETQ. Written as DNA, the CDR3 is TGCGCCAGCAGCGAGAGGGGGGGCGCGGCAGATACGCAGTATTTT. Its protein is CASSERGGAADTQYF.

V gene TRBV6-5 combines with J gene TRBJ1-2; perhaps TRBD1 as D (6 bases). There are 13 residues in the CDR3. CDR1 and CDR2 (germline): MNHEY, SVGAGI. Trimming pared 9 bases from V and 5 bases from J, leaving 16 bases between. The CDR3 DNA reads TGTGCCAGTAACAGGGTTGGGCTATATGGCTACACCTTC. Amino acid sequence: CASNRVGLYGYTF.

The V call is TRBV6-1, the J call TRBJ1-2; D is possibly TRBD1 (5 bases). Trimming stripped 3 bases from V and 5 bases from J, with 10 bases between. The CDR3 runs to 13 residues. From germline, CDR1 is MNHNS and CDR2 SASEGT. The CDR3 region has the DNA TGTGCCAGCAGTGATTACTCAGGGTATGGCTACACCTTC. It is translated as CASSDYSGYGYTF.

V gene TRBV30 combines with J gene TRBJ1-6, with 9 positions matching TRBD1. The germline CDR1 and CDR2 sequences are GTSNPN and SVGIG (reference sequence). The CDR3 spans 17 residues. The J segment lost 1 base and the V segment lost 3 bases, leaving 7 bases of the junction unmatched. The CDR3 reads CAWRAEDRGSYNSPLHF. The CDR3, as DNA: TGTGCCTGGAGAGCCGAGGACAGGGGTTCCTATAATTCACCCCTCCACTTT.

The rearrangement uses TRBV28 and TRBJ1-2; the D is unclear. The CDR3 loop spans 12 amino acids. Per the germline V gene, CDR1 is MDHEN and CDR2 is SYDVKM. V dropped 6 bases and J dropped 1 base, with 6 bases sitting between them. Here the CDR3 reads CASRDYNYGYTF. The CDR3 bases are TGTGCCAGCAGAGACTATAACTATGGCTACACCTTC.